The sequence of this T cell receptor (beta chain) was determined in a study of vaccination effects on CD4 cells after COVID-19. Study outcomes and limitations: From healthy vaccinees, only 1 of 255 vaccine-induced clones also reacted to common cold coronaviruses. Only a few convalescent patients and no early post-infection timepoints featured in the study. Marked clonal contraction was seen in infection- and vaccine-induced clones late after vaccination.

A word on this clone: What it binds is not known.

Antigen-specific CD4+ T cells expanded by the ViraFEST assay with viral peptide pools were then sequenced. Following culture for approximately ten days, CD4+ T cells were isolated. Participants got two doses of BNT162b2 or mRNA-1273 vaccine. Vaccine recipients, nucleocapsid antibody negative, had no prior SARS-CoV-2 infection. The assay was immunoSEQ multiplex PCR, and TCRdb's table has in-frame clones only and misses some. The table lists 29,000 or so clones, roughly 68% of them singletons, with roughly 15% in the top ten. The CDR3 is made up of 14 amino acids. The sequence was collected from a human donor who received a COVID-19 vaccine. The genes are TRBV21-1 and TRBJ1-4; TRBD1, the table's D call, was not compared with the DNA. TRBV21-1 is annotated as a pseudogene. The sample in question was CD4+ T cells from PBMCs cultured with HCoV-OC43 spike peptides, obtained after COVID-19 vaccination. Subset given: HCoV-OC43 spike overlapping peptide pool stimulation. CDR3: CASSRTATNEKLFF. Written as DNA, the CDR3 is TGTGCCAGCAGCCGGACAGCAACTAATGAAAAACTGTTTTTT.